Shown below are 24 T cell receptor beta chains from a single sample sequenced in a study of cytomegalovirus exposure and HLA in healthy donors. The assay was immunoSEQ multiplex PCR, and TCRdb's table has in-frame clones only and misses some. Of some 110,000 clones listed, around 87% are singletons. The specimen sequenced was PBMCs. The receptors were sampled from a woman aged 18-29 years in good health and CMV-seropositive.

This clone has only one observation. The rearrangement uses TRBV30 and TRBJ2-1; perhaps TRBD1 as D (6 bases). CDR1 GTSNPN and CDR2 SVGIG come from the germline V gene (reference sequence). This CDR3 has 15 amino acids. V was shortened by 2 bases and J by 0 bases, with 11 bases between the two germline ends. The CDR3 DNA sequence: TGTGCCTGGAGTCGGAGAGGGGGCTCCTACAATGAGCAGTTCTTC. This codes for CAWSRRGGSYNEQFF. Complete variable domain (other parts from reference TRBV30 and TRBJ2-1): SQTIHQWPATLVQPVGSPLSLECTVEGTSNPNLYWYRQAAGRGLQLLFYSVGIGQISSEVPQNLSASRPQDRQFILSSKKLLLSDSGFYLCAWSRRGGSYNEQFFGPGTRLTVL.

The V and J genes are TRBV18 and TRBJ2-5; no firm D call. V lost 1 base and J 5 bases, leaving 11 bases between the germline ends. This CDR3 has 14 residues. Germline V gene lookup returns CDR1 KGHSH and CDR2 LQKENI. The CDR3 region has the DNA TGTGCCAGCTCACCACGATCCAGCGTGGAGACCCAGTACTTC. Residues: CASSPRSSVETQYF.

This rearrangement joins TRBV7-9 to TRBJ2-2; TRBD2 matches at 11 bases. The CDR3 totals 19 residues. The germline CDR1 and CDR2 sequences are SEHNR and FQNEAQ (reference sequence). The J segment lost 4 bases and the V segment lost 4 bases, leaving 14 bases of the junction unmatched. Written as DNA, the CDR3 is TGTGCCAGCAGCTCCCGGTGGGCTAGCGGGAGGACGGGCACCGGGGAGCTGTTTTTT. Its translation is CASSSRWASGRTGTGELFF. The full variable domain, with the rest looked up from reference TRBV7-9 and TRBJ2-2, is DTGVSQNPRHKITKRGQNVTFRCDPISEHNRLYWYRQTLGQGPEFLTYFQNEAQLEKSRLLSDRFSAERPKGSFSTLEIQRTEQGDSAMYLCASSSRWASGRTGTGELFFGEGSRLTVL.

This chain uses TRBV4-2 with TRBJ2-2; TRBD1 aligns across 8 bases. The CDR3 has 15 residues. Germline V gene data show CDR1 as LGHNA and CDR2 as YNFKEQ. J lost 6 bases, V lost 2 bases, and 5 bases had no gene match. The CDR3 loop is CASSQPDRDAGELFF. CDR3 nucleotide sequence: TGTGCCAGCAGCCAACCGGACAGGGACGCCGGGGAGCTGTTTTTT.

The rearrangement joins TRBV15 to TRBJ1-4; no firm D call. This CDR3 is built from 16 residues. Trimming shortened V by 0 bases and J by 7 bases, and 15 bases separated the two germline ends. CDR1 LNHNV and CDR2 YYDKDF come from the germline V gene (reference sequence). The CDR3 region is CATSRDPQVLGEKLFF. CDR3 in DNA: TGTGCCACCAGCAGAGATCCTCAAGTACTAGGTGAAAAACTGTTTTTT.

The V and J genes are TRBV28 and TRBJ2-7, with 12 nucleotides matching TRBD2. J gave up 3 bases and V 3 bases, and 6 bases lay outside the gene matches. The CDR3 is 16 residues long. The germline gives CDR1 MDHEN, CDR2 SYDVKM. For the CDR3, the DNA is TGTGCCAGCAGTTTCATGACTAGCGGGAGCTTCTACGAGCAGTACTTC. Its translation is CASSFMTSGSFYEQYF.

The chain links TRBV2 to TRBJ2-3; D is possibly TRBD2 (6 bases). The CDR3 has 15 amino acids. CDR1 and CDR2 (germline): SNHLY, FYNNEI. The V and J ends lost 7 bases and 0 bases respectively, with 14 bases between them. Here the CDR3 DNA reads TGTGCCAGCACCCCTAGCGCCCATAGCACAGATACGCAGTATTTT. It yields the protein CASTPSAHSTDTQYF.

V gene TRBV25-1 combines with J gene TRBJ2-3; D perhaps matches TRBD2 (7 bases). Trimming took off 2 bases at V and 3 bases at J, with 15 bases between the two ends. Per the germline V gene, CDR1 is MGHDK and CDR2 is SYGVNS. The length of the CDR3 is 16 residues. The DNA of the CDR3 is TGTGCCAGCAGTGAACCTCTGGGGAGGGGGACAGATACGCAGTATTTT. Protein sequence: CASSEPLGRGTDTQYF.

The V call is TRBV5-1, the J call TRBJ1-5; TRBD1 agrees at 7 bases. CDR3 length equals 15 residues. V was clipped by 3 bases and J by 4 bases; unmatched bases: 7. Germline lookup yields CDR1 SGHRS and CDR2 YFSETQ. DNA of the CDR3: TGCGCCAGCAGCTGGGACAGCTCCCCAAATCAGCCCCAGCATTTT. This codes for CASSWDSSPNQPQHF.

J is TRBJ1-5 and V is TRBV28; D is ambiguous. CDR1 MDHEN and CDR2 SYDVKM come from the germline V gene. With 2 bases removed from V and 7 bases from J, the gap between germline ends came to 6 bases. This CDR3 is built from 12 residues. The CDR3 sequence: CASSLVLQPQHF. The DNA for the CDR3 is TGTGCCAGCAGTTTAGTGCTACAGCCCCAGCATTTT.

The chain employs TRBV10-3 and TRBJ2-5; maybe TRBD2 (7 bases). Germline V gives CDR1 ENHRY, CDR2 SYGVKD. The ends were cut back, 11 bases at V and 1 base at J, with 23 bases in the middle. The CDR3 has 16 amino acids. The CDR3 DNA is TGTGCCGTTGGACAGACTAGCCAACTACTCCAAGAGACCCAGTACTTC. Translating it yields CAVGQTSQLLQETQYF.

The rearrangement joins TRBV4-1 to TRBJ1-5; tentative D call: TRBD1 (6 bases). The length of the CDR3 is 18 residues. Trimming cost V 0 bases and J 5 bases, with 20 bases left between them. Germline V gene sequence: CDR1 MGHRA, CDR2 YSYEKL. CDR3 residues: CASSQEWGTGLEHQPQHF. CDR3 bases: TGCGCCAGCAGCCAAGAATGGGGAACAGGGTTAGAACATCAGCCCCAGCATTTT.

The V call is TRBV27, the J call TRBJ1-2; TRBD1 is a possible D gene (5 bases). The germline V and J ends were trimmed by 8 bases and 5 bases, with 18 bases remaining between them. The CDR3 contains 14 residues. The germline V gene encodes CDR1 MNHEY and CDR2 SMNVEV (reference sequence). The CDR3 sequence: CASGLQTTGYGYTF. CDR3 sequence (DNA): TGTGCCAGCGGCTTACAGACCACAGGATATGGCTACACCTTC.

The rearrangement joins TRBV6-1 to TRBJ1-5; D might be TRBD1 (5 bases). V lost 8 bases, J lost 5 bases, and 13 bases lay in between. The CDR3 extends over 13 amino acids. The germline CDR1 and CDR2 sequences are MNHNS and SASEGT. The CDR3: CASDVTGDQPQHF. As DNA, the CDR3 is TGTGCCAGCGACGTAACAGGAGATCAGCCCCAGCATTTT.

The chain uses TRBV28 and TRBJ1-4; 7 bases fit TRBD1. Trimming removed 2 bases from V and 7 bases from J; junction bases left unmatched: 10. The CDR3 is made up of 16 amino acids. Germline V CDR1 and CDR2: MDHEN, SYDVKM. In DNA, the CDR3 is TGTGCCAGCAGTTTACACCCTAGACAGGGAGGTGAAAAACTGTTTTTT. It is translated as CASSLHPRQGGEKLFF. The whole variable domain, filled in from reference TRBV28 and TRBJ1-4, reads DVKVTQSSRYLVKRTGEKVFLECVQDMDHENMFWYRQDPGLGLRLIYFSYDVKMKEKGDIPEGYSVSREKKERFSLILESASTNQTSMYLCASSLHPRQGGEKLFFGSGTQLSVL.

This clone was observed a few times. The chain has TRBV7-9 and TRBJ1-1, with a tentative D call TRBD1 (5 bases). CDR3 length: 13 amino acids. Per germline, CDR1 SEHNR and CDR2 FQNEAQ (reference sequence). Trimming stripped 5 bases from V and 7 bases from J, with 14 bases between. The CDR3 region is CASSRDSLGEAFF. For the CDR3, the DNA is TGTGCCAGCAGCCGCGACAGTCTGGGTGAAGCTTTCTTT.

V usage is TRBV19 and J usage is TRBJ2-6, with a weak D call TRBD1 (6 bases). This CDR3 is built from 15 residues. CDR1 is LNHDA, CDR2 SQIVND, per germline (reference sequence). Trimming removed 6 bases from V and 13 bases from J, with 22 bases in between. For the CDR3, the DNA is TGTGCCAGTAGGGAGGAGAGACAGGAACTTTGGGTCCTGACTTTC. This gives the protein CASREERQELWVLTF. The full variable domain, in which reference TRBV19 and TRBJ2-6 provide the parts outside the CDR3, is DGGITQSPKYLFRKEGQNVTLSCEQNLNHDAMYWYRQDPGQGLRLIYYSQIVNDFQKGDIAEGYSVSREKKESFPLTVTSAQKNPTAFYLCASREERQELWVLTFGAGSRLTVL.

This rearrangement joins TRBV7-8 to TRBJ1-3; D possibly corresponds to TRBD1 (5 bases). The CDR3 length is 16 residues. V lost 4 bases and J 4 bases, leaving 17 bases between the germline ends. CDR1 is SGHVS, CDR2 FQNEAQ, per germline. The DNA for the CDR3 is TGTGCCAGCAGCTCCGTTACGTCCGCAGGGGGAAACACCATATATTTT. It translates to CASSSVTSAGGNTIYF.

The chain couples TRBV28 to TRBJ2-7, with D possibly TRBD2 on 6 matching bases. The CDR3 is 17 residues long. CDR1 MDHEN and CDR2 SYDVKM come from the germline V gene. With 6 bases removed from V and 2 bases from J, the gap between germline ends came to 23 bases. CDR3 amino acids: CASSPNALGEVTYEQYF. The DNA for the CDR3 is TGTGCCAGCAGCCCGAATGCCTTGGGGGAGGTAACCTACGAGCAGTACTTC.

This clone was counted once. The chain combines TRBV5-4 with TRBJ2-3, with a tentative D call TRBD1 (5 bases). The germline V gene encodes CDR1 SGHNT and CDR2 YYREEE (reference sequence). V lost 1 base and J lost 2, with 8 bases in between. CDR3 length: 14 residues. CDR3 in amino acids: CASSLRQNTDTQYF. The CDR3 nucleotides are TGTGCCAGCAGCTTGAGACAGAACACAGATACGCAGTATTTT.

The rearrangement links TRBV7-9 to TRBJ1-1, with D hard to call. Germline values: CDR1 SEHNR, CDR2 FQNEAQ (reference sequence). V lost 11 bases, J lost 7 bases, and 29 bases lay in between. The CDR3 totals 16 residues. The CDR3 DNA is TGTGCCGGCTCTTTCACGGATGCTCCCAAGAGAGGTGAAGCTTTCTTT. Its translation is CAGSFTDAPKRGEAFF. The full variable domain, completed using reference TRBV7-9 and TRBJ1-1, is DTGVSQNPRHKITKRGQNVTFRCDPISEHNRLYWYRQTLGQGPEFLTYFQNEAQLEKSRLLSDRFSAERPKGSFSTLEIQRTEQGDSAMYLCAGSFTDAPKRGEAFFGQGTRLTVV.

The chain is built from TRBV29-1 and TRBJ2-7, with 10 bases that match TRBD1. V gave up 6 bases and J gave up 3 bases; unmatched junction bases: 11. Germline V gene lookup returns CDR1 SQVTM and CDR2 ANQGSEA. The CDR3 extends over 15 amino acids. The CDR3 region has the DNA TGCAGCGTCATCCCGGGACAGGGGAGGAGCTACGAGCAGTACTTC. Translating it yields CSVIPGQGRSYEQYF.

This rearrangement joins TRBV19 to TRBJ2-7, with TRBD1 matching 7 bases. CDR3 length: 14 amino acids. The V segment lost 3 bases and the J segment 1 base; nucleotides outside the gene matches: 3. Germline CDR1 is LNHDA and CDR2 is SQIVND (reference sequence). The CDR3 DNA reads TGTGCCAGTAGTATCACAGGGGTATCCTACGAGCAGTACTTC. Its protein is CASSITGVSYEQYF.

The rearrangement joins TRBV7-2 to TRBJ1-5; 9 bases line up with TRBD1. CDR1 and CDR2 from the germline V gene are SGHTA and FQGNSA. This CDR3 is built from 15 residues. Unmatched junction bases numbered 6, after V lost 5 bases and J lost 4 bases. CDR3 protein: CASSPDGTGNQPQHF. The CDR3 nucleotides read TGTGCCAGCAGCCCAGATGGGACAGGGAATCAGCCCCAGCATTTT.